This entry describes one T cell receptor (beta chain). The PCR used 60 Vbeta and 13 Jbeta primers. Assay: immunoSEQ multiplex PCR; the TCRdb copy retains only in-frame clones and omits some. Seen here are about 160,000 clones, over 60% observed once, and the top ten hold about 0.93%. The sample originates from a study of cytomegalovirus exposure and HLA in healthy donors. Germline V gives CDR1 SGHRS, CDR2 YFSETQ. The V gene lost 1 base and the J gene lost 5 bases, with 9 bases spanning the gap. The CDR3 is made up of 13 amino acids. This chain connects TRBV5-1 to TRBJ1-1; D not resolved. Sequencing input: PBMCs. The TCR originated in a woman aged 50 to 60 in good health and CMV-seropositive. Here the CDR3 reads CASSLSTETEAFF. As DNA, the CDR3 is TGCGCCAGCAGCTTGTCCACAGAGACTGAAGCTTTCTTT.